This TCR beta chain emerged from a study of shared clonotypes between healthy human individuals. Clones were read by immunoSEQ multiplex PCR, and TCRdb kept only the in-frame ones, dropping some. The sample carries over a million clones, roughly 80% recorded once. This clonotype was sampled from a man aged 18 to 30 in good health. The sample taken for sequencing was memory CD4+ T cells sorted from blood. Subset here: CD45RA-negative fraction.

The chain's CDR3 is CASSLPDSYEQYF. The CDR3 DNA sequence: TGTGCCAGCAGCTTACCTGACAGTTACGAGCAGTACTTC. This sequence joins TRBV7-8 and TRBJ2-7, with a weak D call TRBD1 (5 bases). The V gene lost 2 bases and the J gene lost 4 bases, with 9 bases spanning the gap. Per germline, CDR1 SGHVS and CDR2 FQNEAQ. The length of the CDR3 is 13 residues.